A single sample gave rise to the 25 T cell receptor beta chains below, sequenced in a study of T cells in narcolepsy (dated by TCRdb to 2017 to 2018). The receptor library was made with the immunoSEQ multiplex PCR assay. TCRdb took this table from immuneACCESS and kept in-frame rearrangements with V and J called. Such tables lack part of the clones; where checked against another copy, unresolved V genes explain under half of the gap, and the rest is unexplained. Recorded for this sample are some 35,000 clones; more than 65% of them occurred a single time. Around 2% of the sample comes from the top ten. The sequencing sample was made of memory (CD45RA-) CD4+ T cells from blood. Taken with the paper, the label for cell subset or site translates to: memory T cells sorted ex vivo from peripheral blood. These receptors came from a human donor in good health.

The chain uses TRBV2 and TRBJ1-2; no clear D gene. CDR1 is SNHLY and CDR2 is FYNNEI in the germline V gene. The CDR3 consists of 15 residues. V lost 1 base, J lost 2 bases, and 11 bases lay in between. The CDR3 region has the DNA TGTGCCAGCAGTGAAGACACCAACCAAAACTATGGCTACACCTTC. Translating it yields CASSEDTNQNYGYTF.

This clone has more than one count but fewer than ten. The chain joins TRBV19 to TRBJ2-7; possible D gene TRBD1, 6 bases. The CDR3 covers 13 residues. V shed 6 bases and J shed 2 bases, with 11 bases lying between them. Germline CDR1 reads LNHDA; CDR2 reads SQIVND (reference sequence). Here the CDR3 DNA reads TGTGCCAGTAGGAAGACAGGAACCTACGAGCAGTACTTC. Encoded protein: CASRKTGTYEQYF.

This chain connects TRBV28 to TRBJ1-2; the D gene is possibly TRBD1 (6 bases). Germline-derived CDR1 and CDR2 are MDHEN and SYDVKM. CDR3 length equals 15 residues. Trimming took off 5 bases at V and 2 bases at J, with 15 bases between the two ends. The CDR3 sequence: CASSPGTNPNYGYTF. In DNA form, the CDR3 reads TGTGCCAGCAGTCCCGGGACAAATCCAAACTATGGCTACACCTTC.

The V gene is TRBV9, the J gene TRBJ1-5; weak D call: TRBD1 (5 bases). The V gene lost 3 bases and the J gene lost 3 bases, with 7 bases spanning the gap. This CDR3 has 13 amino acids. Germline V CDR1 and CDR2: SGDLS, YYNGEE. The CDR3 spells CASSEGINQPQHF. CDR3 nucleotides: TGTGCCAGCAGCGAGGGGATCAATCAGCCCCAGCATTTT.

V usage is TRBV19 and J usage is TRBJ1-5; D call uncertain. The CDR3 has 14 residues. Germline CDR1 and CDR2: LNHDA and SQIVND (reference sequence). Trimming left V 7 bases short and J 5 bases short, with 15 bases between. Here the CDR3 reads CASKVGGRDQPQHF. The CDR3 DNA reads as TGTGCCAGTAAGGTGGGAGGTAGGGATCAGCCCCAGCATTTT.

This chain connects TRBV29-1 to TRBJ1-5; a weak D match, TRBD1 (5 bases). Trimming shortened V by 4 bases and J by 2 bases, and 12 bases separated the two germline ends. Germline V CDR1 and CDR2: SQVTM, ANQGSEA. This CDR3 region has 14 residues. In DNA, the CDR3 is TGCAGCGTTGCTGAGGGGCTCGGCAATCAGCCCCAGCATTTT. Translation gives CSVAEGLGNQPQHF.

This chain links TRBV13 with TRBJ1-1; 7 nucleotides line up with TRBD1. The junction had 7 bases not matched to a gene; V was cut back by 5 bases and J by 4 bases. The V gene's germline CDR1 is PRHDT and CDR2 FYEKMQ (reference sequence). The CDR3 contains 14 residues. The CDR3 is CASSRDRVSTEAFF. In DNA, the CDR3 is TGTGCCAGCAGCAGAGACAGGGTGAGCACTGAAGCTTTCTTT.

V usage is TRBV2 and J usage is TRBJ2-5, with D possibly TRBD2 on 5 matching bases. V was pared by 6 bases and J by 1 base, with 9 bases between. The germline CDR1 and CDR2 sequences are SNHLY and FYNNEI. The CDR3 runs 13 residues. The CDR3 DNA reads TGTGCCAGCAGATTTGGGAGCCAAGAGACCCAGTACTTC. Amino acid sequence: CASRFGSQETQYF.

This CDR3 is CASSLSGGDGNTIYF. CDR3 nucleotides: TGTGCCAGCAGCTTATCAGGGGGAGACGGAAACACCATATATTTT. This chain connects TRBV11-3 to TRBJ1-3, with 7 bases that match TRBD1. V was clipped by 2 bases and J by 4 bases; unmatched bases: 5. Germline V gene lookup returns CDR1 SGHNT and CDR2 YENEEA. This CDR3 has 15 amino acids.

The chain links TRBV5-5 to TRBJ1-1, with 11 positions matching TRBD1. Germline values: CDR1 SGHKS, CDR2 YYEKEE (reference sequence). This CDR3 contains 19 residues. V shed 5 bases, J shed 0 bases, and the junction held 15 bases outside the gene matches. As DNA, the CDR3 is TGTGCCAGCAGTTACGGACAGGGGGCTTTATGGACAATGAACACTGAAGCTTTCTTT. Its translation: CASSYGQGALWTMNTEAFF.

On this clone: One junction end disagrees with the germline gene, perhaps due to a read error. The chain uses TRBV5-1 and TRBJ2-1; the match to TRBD1 covers 12 bases. Germline lookup yields CDR1 SGHRS and CDR2 YFSETQ. This CDR3 is built from 15 residues. This CDR3 reads CASGLGTGGLNEQFF. CDR3 in DNA: TGCGCCAGCGGCTTGGGGACAGGGGGCCTAAATGAGCAGTTCTTC.

J is TRBJ2-2 and V is TRBV5-6; D call uncertain. The CDR3 has 15 amino acids. CDR1 is SGHDT, CDR2 YYEEEE, per germline. Trimming left V 4 bases short and J 2 bases short, with 12 bases between. In nucleotides, the CDR3 is TGTGCCAGCAGCCCGCTCGGTACCAACACCGGGGAGCTGTTTTTT. This sequence encodes CASSPLGTNTGELFF.

The CDR3 sequence: CASAQSYEQYF. The DNA of the CDR3 is TGTGCCAGCGCGCAATCTTACGAGCAGTACTTC. V gene TRBV6-5 combines with J gene TRBJ2-7; D remains ambiguous. V lost 8 bases and J 4 bases, leaving 9 bases between the germline ends. The CDR3 spans 11 residues. The germline gives CDR1 MNHEY, CDR2 SVGAGI.

The chain couples TRBV6-1 to TRBJ1-1; possibly TRBD1 for D (5 bases). V was pared by 7 bases and J by 4 bases, with 13 bases between. Germline V gene lookup returns CDR1 MNHNS and CDR2 SASEGT. The CDR3 length is 13 residues. The CDR3 region has the DNA TGTGCCAGCACGGGGGTGCTGGGCACTGAAGCTTTCTTT. It specifies CASTGVLGTEAFF.

DNA of the CDR3: TGTGCCAGCAGCCAGACTAGCGGGAGTATCAACGAGCAGTACTTC. Amino acid sequence: CASSQTSGSINEQYF. V gene TRBV4-2 combines with J gene TRBJ2-7; the match to TRBD2 covers 12 bases. Germline V gene lookup returns CDR1 LGHNA and CDR2 YNFKEQ. This CDR3 comprises 15 residues. The junction had 5 bases not matched to a gene; V was cut back by 3 bases and J by 5 bases.

V and J are TRBV6-1 and TRBJ1-2; TRBD1 might be the D (5 bases). Trimming pared 4 bases from V and 3 bases from J, leaving 9 bases between. Germline CDR1 reads MNHNS; CDR2 reads SASEGT. The CDR3 sequence is 13 residues long. CDR3: CASSGGYDYGYTF. In nucleotides, the CDR3 is TGTGCCAGCAGTGGGGGGTACGACTATGGCTACACCTTC.

The chain links TRBV27 to TRBJ1-4; D may be TRBD1 (5 bases). The CDR3 spans 14 residues. The germline CDR1 and CDR2 sequences are MNHEY and SMNVEV (reference sequence). Trimming removed 3 bases from V and 7 bases from J, with 12 bases in between. The CDR3 bases are TGTGCCAGCAGTTTTAATGGGGCGGGTGAAAAACTGTTTTTT. Amino acid sequence: CASSFNGAGEKLFF.

The rearrangement links TRBV5-6 to TRBJ1-2, with D tentatively TRBD1 (5 bases). CDR3 size: 15 residues. Germline values: CDR1 SGHDT, CDR2 YYEEEE. Between the trimmed V and J ends, which lost 0 bases and 1 base, there was a span of 10 bases. DNA of the CDR3: TGTGCCAGCAGCTTGGCCCTAGGGGATAACTATGGCTACACCTTC. This translates into CASSLALGDNYGYTF.

The chain recombines TRBV19 with TRBJ2-3; D unclear. V lost 3 bases and J lost 1, with 8 bases in between. Per germline, CDR1 LNHDA and CDR2 SQIVND (reference sequence). This CDR3 is built from 14 residues. CDR3 coding DNA: TGTGCCAGTAGTATGCAACTTCGCACAGATACGCAGTATTTT. The encoded protein is CASSMQLRTDTQYF.

The rearrangement links TRBV5-1 to TRBJ1-2; 7 nucleotides match TRBD1. The V segment lost 4 bases and the J segment 6 bases; nucleotides outside the gene matches: 3. Per germline, CDR1 SGHRS and CDR2 YFSETQ. CDR3 size: 12 residues. CDR3 sequence (DNA): TGCGCCAGCAGCGTAACAGGGGATGGCTACACCTTC. Its protein product is CASSVTGDGYTF.

This rearrangement joins TRBV18 to TRBJ1-2, with 9 bases fitting TRBD1. V lost 0 bases, J lost 8 bases, and 7 bases stayed unmatched. CDR1 is KGHSH and CDR2 is LQKENI in the germline V gene. The CDR3 is 15 amino acids. In DNA form, the CDR3 reads TGTGCCAGCTCACCACCGGACAGGGGAACGGGGGGCTACACCTTC. This gives the protein CASSPPDRGTGGYTF.

Turning to this clone: Compared with germline, one end of the junction differs, possibly owing to a read error. The chain recombines TRBV19 with TRBJ2-1; D may correspond to TRBD1 or TRBD2 (6 bases each). CDR3 length equals 15 residues. Germline V gene sequence: CDR1 LNHDA, CDR2 SQIVND (reference sequence). CDR3 sequence (DNA): TGTGCCAGTATTCCAACCGGGACTCGCCGGGGGCAGTTGCTCTTC. Its translation: CASIPTGTRRGQLLF.

This clone was detected a few times. The chain joins TRBV6-1 to TRBJ1-2; no reliable D call. V was clipped by 3 bases and J by 8 bases, with 19 bases between them. Germline CDR1 and CDR2: MNHNS and SASEGT. CDR3 length equals 15 residues. The CDR3 region is CASSEVGPRPWGYTF. CDR3 coding DNA: TGTGCCAGCAGTGAGGTCGGGCCCCGGCCGTGGGGCTACACCTTC.

The V and J genes are TRBV6-5 and TRBJ1-2; 8 nucleotides align to TRBD1. This CDR3 comprises 14 residues. V lost 6 bases to trimming and J lost 4 bases; unmatched junction nucleotides: 7. From germline, CDR1 is MNHEY and CDR2 SVGAGI. In DNA form, the CDR3 reads TGTGCCAGCAGACTGACAGGGGTCGGCTATGGCTACACCTTC. Amino acids: CASRLTGVGYGYTF.

This clone appeared a single time. The rearrangement uses TRBV15 and TRBJ2-7, with D perhaps TRBD2 (7 bases). This CDR3 region has 16 residues. V lost 0 bases to trimming and J lost 7 bases, with 19 bases between them. Germline V gene sequence: CDR1 LNHNV, CDR2 YYDKDF (reference sequence). CDR3 coding DNA: TGTGCCACCAGCAGAGAGTCTCGGGGGGCTCTGAAGGAGCAGTACTTC. Protein sequence: CATSRESRGALKEQYF. Full variable domain (outside the CDR3, taken from reference TRBV15 and TRBJ2-7): DAMVIQNPRYQVTQFGKPVTLSCSQTLNHNVMYWYQQKSSQAPKLLFHYYDKDFNNEADTPDNFQSRRPNTSFCFLDIRSPGLGDTAMYLCATSRESRGALKEQYFGPGTRLTVT.